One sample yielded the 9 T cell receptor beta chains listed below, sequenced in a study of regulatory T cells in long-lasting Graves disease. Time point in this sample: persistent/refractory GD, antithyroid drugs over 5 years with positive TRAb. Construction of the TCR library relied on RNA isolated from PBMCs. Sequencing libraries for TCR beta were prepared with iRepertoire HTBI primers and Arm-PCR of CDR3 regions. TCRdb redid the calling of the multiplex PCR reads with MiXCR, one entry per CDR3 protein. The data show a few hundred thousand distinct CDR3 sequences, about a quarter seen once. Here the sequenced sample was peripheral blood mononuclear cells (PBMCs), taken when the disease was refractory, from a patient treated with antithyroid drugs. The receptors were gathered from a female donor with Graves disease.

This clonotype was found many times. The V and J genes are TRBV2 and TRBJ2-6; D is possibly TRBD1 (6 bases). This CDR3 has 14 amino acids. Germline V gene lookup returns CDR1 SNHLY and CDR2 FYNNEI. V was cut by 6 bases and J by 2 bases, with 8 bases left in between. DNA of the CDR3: TGTGCCAGCAGCTCAGGGGCTGGGGCCAACGTCCTGACTTTC. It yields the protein CASSSGAGANVLTF.

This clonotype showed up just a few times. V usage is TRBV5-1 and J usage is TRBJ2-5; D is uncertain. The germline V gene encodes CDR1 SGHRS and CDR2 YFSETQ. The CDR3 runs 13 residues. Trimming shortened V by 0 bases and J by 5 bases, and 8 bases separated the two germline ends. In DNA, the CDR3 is TGCGCCAGCAGCTTGGACGTTGGGGAGACCCAGTACTTC. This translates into CASSLDVGETQYF. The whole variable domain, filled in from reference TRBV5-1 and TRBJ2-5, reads KAGVTQTPRYLIKTRGQQVTLSCSPISGHRSVSWYQQTPGQGLQFLFEYFSETQRNKGNFPGRFSGRQFSNSRSEMNVSTLELGDSALYLCASSLDVGETQYFGPGTRLLVL.

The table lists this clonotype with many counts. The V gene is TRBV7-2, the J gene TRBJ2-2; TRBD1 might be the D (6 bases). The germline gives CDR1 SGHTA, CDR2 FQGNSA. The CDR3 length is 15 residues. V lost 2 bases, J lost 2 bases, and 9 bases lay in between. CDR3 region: CASSLQGLNTGELFF. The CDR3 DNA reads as TGTGCCAGCAGCTTACAGGGGCTTAACACCGGGGAGCTGTTTTTT.

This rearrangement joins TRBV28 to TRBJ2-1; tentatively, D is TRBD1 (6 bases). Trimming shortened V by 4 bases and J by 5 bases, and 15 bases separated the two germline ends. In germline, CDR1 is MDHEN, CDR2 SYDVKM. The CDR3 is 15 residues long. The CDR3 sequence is CASSSQGGGHNEQFF. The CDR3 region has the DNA TGTGCCAGCAGTTCACAGGGTGGGGGACACAATGAGCAGTTCTTC. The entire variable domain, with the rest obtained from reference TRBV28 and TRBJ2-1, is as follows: DVKVTQSSRYLVKRTGEKVFLECVQDMDHENMFWYRQDPGLGLRLIYFSYDVKMKEKGDIPEGYSVSREKKERFSLILESASTNQTSMYLCASSSQGGGHNEQFFGPGTRLTVL.

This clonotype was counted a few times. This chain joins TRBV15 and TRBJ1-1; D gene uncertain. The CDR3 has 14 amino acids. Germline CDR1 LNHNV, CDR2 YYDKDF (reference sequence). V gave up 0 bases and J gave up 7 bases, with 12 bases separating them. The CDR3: CATSRDPASLEAFF. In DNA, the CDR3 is TGTGCCACCAGCAGAGATCCGGCCAGCCTTGAAGCTTTCTTT.

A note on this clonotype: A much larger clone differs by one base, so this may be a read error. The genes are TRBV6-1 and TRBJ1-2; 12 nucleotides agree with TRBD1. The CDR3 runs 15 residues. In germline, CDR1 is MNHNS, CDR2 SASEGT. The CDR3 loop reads CVSSVGTGGGYGYTF. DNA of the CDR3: TGTGTCAGCAGTGTCGGGACAGGGGGCGGCTATGGCTACACCTTC.

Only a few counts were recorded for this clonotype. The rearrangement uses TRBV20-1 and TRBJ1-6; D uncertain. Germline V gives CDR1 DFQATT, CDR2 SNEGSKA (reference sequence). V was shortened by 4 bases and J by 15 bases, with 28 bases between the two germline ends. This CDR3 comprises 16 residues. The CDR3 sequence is CSATSSAGRPLSGLHF. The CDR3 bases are TGCAGTGCTACATCCAGTGCAGGCAGGCCGCTTTCTGGCCTCCACTTT.

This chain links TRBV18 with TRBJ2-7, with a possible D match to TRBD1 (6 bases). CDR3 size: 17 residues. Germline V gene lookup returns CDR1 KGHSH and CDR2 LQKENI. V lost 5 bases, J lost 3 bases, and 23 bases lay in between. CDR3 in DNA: TGTGCCAGCTCATCAAAGAGACAGGAAATAGGTGTCTACGAGCAGTACTTC. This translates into CASSSKRQEIGVYEQYF.

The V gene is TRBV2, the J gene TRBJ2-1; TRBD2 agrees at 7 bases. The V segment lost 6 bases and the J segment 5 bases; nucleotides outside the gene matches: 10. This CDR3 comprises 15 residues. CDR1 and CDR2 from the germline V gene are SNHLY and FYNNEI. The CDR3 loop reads CASRPGTTRNNEQFF. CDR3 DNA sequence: TGTGCCAGCAGGCCCGGGACTACCCGAAACAATGAGCAGTTCTTC. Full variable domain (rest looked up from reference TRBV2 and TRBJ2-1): EPEVTQTPSHQVTQMGQEVILRCVPISNHLYFYWYRQILGQKVEFLVSFYNNEISEKSEIFDDQFSVERPDGSNFTLKIRSTKLEDSAMYFCASRPGTTRNNEQFFGPGTRLTVL.